This T cell receptor beta chain was retrieved from a study of T-cell reconstitution after alpha-beta-depleted transplantation in children. This clonotype was seen a handful of times. Its matching antigen is unknown. For TCRbeta, the library was prepared with unique molecular identifiers. TCRdb re-derived calls from the PCR reads in MiXCR, one entry per CDR3 protein. Here the sample spans hundreds of thousands of distinct CDR3 sequences, roughly 16% being singletons. The length of the CDR3 is 15 residues. Germline trimming cut 3 bases from V and 4 bases from J; bases unmatched to any gene: 8. The study, taken as a whole, reports: The origin of alpha-beta T cells about two months after transplant was reportedly several hundred expanded graft clones.

V gene TRBV12-3 or TRBV12-4 combines with J gene TRBJ2-5; 7 bases line up with TRBD2. The receptor comes from a male patient between 5 and 17 years old who had a stem cell transplant for acute lymphoblastic leukemia, so the T cells may come from the graft donor. Material: PBMCs, mostly from graft donor cells, obtained 360 days after TCRalphabeta/CD19-depleted stem cell transplant. This CDR3 reads CASSLGGRALETQYF. DNA for the CDR3: TGTGCCAGCAGTTTGGGAGGGAGGGCCTTAGAGACCCAGTACTTC.